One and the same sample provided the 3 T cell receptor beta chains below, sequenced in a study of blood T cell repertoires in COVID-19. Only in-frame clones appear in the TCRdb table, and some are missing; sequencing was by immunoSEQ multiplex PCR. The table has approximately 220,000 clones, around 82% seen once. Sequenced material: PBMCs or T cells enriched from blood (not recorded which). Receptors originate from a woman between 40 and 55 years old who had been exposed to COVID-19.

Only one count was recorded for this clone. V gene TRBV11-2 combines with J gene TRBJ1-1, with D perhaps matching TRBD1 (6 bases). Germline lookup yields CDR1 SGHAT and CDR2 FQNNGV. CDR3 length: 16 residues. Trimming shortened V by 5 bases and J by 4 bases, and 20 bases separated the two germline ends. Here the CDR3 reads CASSKTLTGIGTEAFF. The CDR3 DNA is TGTGCCAGCAGCAAGACGCTAACAGGGATTGGCACTGAAGCTTTCTTT.

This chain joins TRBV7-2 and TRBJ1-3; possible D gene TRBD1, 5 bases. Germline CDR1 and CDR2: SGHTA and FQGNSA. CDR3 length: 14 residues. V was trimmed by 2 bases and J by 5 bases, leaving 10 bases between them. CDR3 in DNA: TGTGCCAGCAGCTTATTTGGACACCGAAACACCATATATTTT. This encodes CASSLFGHRNTIYF.

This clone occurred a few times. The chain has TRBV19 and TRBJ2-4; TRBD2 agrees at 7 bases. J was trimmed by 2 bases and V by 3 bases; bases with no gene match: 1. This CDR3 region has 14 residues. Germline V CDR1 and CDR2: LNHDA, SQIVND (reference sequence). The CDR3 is CASSMGGSKNIQYF. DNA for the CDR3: TGTGCCAGTAGTATGGGAGGGTCCAAAAACATTCAGTACTTC.